This TCR beta chain was identified during a study of T cell repertoires in cytomegalovirus infection. TCRdb reanalysed the reads using MiXCR and keeps one entry per CDR3 protein. The sample lists around 350,000 distinct CDR3 sequences, 15% to 20% occurring once. Turning to this clonotype: Its antigen is unidentified.

Germline assignment: CDR1 WSHSY and CDR2 SAAADI. The CDR3 spans 14 residues. The ends were cut back, 3 bases at V and 5 bases at J, with 10 bases in the middle. Study-level results: Adding up the frequency of public TCR beta families identified people who carried CMV plus the relevant HLA.

The clonotype was recovered from a human donor in good health (CMV status not recorded). Some clones in this sample may be carry-over from other donors' samples. The sequenced material came from PBMCs. The V gene is TRBV10-2, the J gene TRBJ2-2; D is perhaps TRBD1 or TRBD2 (5 bases each). CDR3 bases: TGCGCCAGCAGTGACAGGGAGCGGACCGGGGAGCTGTTTTTT. Translation gives CASSDRERTGELFF.